Reported below is one T cell receptor (beta chain). The source of the sample is a study of patients and donors after allogeneic stem cell transplantation. MiXCR, run by TCRdb on the RT-PCR reads, gives a single entry per CDR3 protein. Found here are 920,000 or so distinct CDR3 sequences, around 17% of them singletons; the top ten hold 5% to 6.5%. This CDR3 has 14 amino acids. The germline CDR1 and CDR2 sequences are SGHTA and FQGTGA. Deletions cut 2 bases from V and 11 bases from J, with 15 bases between. This TCR was sampled from a human donor who was either an allogeneic HSCT recipient or a stem cell or donor lymphocyte infusion donor (not recorded which). It is not recorded whose cells these are; they may come from a transplant donor. The chain employs TRBV7-3 and TRBJ2-2; D might be TRBD2 (6 bases). Sequencing was done on a sample of blood, either unsorted or a sorted T cell fraction (not recorded which). CDR3: CASSLRDSRGELFF. CDR3 sequence (DNA): TGTGCCAGCAGCTTACGGGACTCCCGCGGAGAGCTGTTTTTT.